This entry features one T cell receptor (beta chain) sequence. This clone has only a few counts. This receptor's antigen is unknown. The sample holds no much larger clone one base away, and base qualities are not on file. Interpreted using the paper, the time point label stands for: baseline before oral tofacitinib. Lesional scalp punch biopsies and peripheral blood were collected from alopecia areata patients. PBMCs were separated by density centrifugation and stained for CD3, CD4 and CD8, after which CD4+ and CD8+ T cells were sorted on a FACSAria. The CDR3 covers 14 residues, taking in both the cysteine and the phenylalanine. The sequence is cut down to CDR3 DNA, 42 bases in frame from base 1. Via the germline V gene, CDR1 is MGHRA and CDR2 YSYEKL. V loses 4 bases at its end and J loses 5 bases; junction bases beyond the gene matches: 6. Library preparation used the immunoSEQ multiplex PCR assay. RNA was extracted from all samples and reverse transcribed into cDNA as template for TCR sequencing. SuperScript III was used for first-strand cDNA synthesis, primed with a 2:1 mix of oligo-dT and random hexamers. A synthetic immune receptor repertoire was used to assess amplification bias, and residual bias was removed computationally. The paper's data handling went like this. Raw reads were preprocessed to remove errors, and CDR3 was defined according to IMGT conventions as the region from the conserved cysteine to phenylalanine. To get clonality, Shannon entropy was normalized by log2 of the number of productive unique TCRs and the result was subtracted from 1. Scalp TCRbeta sequences were cross-referenced with sorted blood CD4 and CD8 repertoires so that the CD4 or CD8 identity of scalp clones could be inferred. The table comes from immuneACCESS by way of TCRdb, which keeps in-frame sequences with V and J called. Part of the clones is missing from these tables; in studies checked, under half for an unresolved V gene and the rest for unknown reasons. That table is the source of V, J and clone size, and D and trimming were worked out from the DNA. A total of approximately 66,000 clones appear in this sample, approximately 61% of them only once. Together, the top ten hold more than 15% of the sample.

These data belong to a study of CD8+ T cells in alopecia areata (dated by TCRdb to the late 2010s). Describing the broader study: Treated patients were enrolled in an open-label pilot trial of oral tofacitinib at 5 to 10 mg twice daily for moderate-to-severe alopecia areata. Tofacitinib was given for 6 to 18 months, followed by 6 months of follow-up off drug to assess delayed response and recurrence. To study T cell clonal expansion in alopecia areata, the researchers applied high-throughput TCRbeta sequencing to both the C3H/HeJ mouse model and human patients. On the human side, TCRbeta sequencing was run on scalp tissue and on sorted CD4+ and CD8+ peripheral blood T cells from healthy controls and from alopecia areata patients with either patchy or totalis/universalis disease. Tofacitinib-treated patients had biopsies at baseline and at 4 and 24 weeks of treatment, with a later scalp biopsy in several patients. Scalp clonality was compared among normal scalp (n=4), patchy alopecia areata scalp (n=8), and alopecia totalis/universalis scalp (n=8). The RNA source kit depended on sample type: the PAXgene miRNA kit for fixed scalp, the miRNeasy kit for PBMCs, and the RNeasy kit for mouse skin. immunoSEQ multiplex PCR using 35 Vbeta forward primers and 13 Jbeta reverse primers was used to amplify TCRbeta CDR3 regions.

Beyond this particular receptor, the publication reports: Compared with normal scalp, lesional scalp, particularly in alopecia totalis/universalis, had higher clonality and more expanded CD8+ clones, which suggests antigenic drive. Shared TCR sequences between patients were less evident than in mice, which may be partly attributable to HLA diversity in the patient population. Resident alphabeta T cells in normal human skin are also sequenced, complicating scalp TCR repertoire analysis, unlike mouse skin dominated by gammadelta T cells.

This sequence uses TRBV4-1 and TRBJ1-2; TRBD1 matches 8 bases in the middle. The TCR originated in a human donor with alopecia areata. The sequencing here drew on CD8+ T cells sorted from blood, taken at week 0. The nucleotides are TGCGCCAGCAGCCCAGTGACAGGGGATTATGGCTACACCTTC. This codes for CASSPVTGDYGYTF.